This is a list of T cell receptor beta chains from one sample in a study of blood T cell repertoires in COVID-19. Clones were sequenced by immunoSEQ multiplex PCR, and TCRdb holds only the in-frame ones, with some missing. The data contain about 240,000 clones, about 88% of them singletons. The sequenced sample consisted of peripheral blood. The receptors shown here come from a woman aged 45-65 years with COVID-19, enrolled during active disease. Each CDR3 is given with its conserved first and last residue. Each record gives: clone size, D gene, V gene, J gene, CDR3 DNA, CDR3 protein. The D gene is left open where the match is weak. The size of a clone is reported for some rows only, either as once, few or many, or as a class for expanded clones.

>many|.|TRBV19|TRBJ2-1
TGTGCCAGTAGTATTCTAGGCCGATTGGAGCAGTTCTTC
CASSILGRLEQFF
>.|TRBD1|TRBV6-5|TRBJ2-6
TGTGCCAGCGGAACAGGGGATGGGGCCAACGTCCTGACTTTC
CASGTGDGANVLTF
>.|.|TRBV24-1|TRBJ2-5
TGTGCCTCCCAGGGTCGGTTCTACCAAGAGACCCAGTACTTC
CASQGRFYQETQYF
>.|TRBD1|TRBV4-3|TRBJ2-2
TGCGCCAGCAGCCAAGCCTCGACAGGGGGTCGTAACACCGGGGAGCTGTTTTTT
CASSQASTGGRNTGELFF
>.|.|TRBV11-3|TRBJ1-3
TGTGCCAGCAGCCCTGGCCAGGGCCCTGGAAACACCATATATTTT
CASSPGQGPGNTIYF
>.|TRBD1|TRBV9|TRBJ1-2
TGTGCCAGCAGCACGCGACAGGGGGCGCATGGCTACACCTTC
CASSTRQGAHGYTF
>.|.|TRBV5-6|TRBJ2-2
TGTGCCAGCAGCCGCGGTGGTGGGAACACCGGGGAGCTGTTTTTT
CASSRGGGNTGELFF
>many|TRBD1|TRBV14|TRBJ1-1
TGTGCCAGCAGCCTTAGGACTGGGACAGGGCAGACTTTCTTT
CASSLRTGTGQTFF
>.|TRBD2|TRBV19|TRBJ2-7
TGTGCCAGTAGTACGGGGGGGGCCTTGGACTACGACGAGCAGTACTTC
CASSTGGALDYDEQYF
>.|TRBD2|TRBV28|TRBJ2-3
TGTGCCAGCACCCTCTCCGGCCTAGCGGGGGGGCTCACTCGGGCAGATACGCAGTATTTT
CASTLSGLAGGLTRADTQYF
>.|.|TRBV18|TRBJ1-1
TGTGCCAGCTCACCCACATTGACACCTACCACTGAAGCTTTCTTT
CASSPTLTPTTEAFF
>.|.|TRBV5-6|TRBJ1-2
TGTGCCAGCAGCTTGGGAGGGCAGGGAGGAAACTATGGCTACACCTTC
CASSLGGQGGNYGYTF
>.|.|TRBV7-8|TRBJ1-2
TGTGCCAGCAGCCCCCCAGGGCCCCTCTACACCTTC
CASSPPGPLYTF
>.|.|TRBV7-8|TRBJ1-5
TGTGCCAGCAGCTATGAAGGTCGGAGGGGTAATCAGCCCCAGCATTTT
CASSYEGRRGNQPQHF
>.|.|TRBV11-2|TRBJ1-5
TGTGCCAGCAGCTTAGATAGTGTGACAGGTAATCAGCCCCAGCATTTT
CASSLDSVTGNQPQHF
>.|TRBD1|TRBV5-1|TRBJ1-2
TGCGCCAGCGGGGGGACAGGGACATACACCTTC
CASGGTGTYTF
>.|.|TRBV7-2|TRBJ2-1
TGTGCCAGCAGCTTAGATCTGGCTAGATCCAATGAGCAGTTCTTC
CASSLDLARSNEQFF
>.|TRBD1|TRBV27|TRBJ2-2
TGTGCCAGCAGCTGGGGACAGAGGAACACCGGGGAGCTGTTTTTT
CASSWGQRNTGELFF
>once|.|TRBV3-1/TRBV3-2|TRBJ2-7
TGTGCCAGCAGCCAACTAGGGGGGGGGCGAGCCTACGAGCAGTACTTC
CASSQLGGGRAYEQYF
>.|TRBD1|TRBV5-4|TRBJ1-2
TGTGCCAGCAGCTTACGGGACAGATGGTATGGCTACACCTTC
CASSLRDRWYGYTF
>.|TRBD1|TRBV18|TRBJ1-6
TGTGCCAGCTCACCCCTCGGGACAGGGTATTCACCCCTCCACTTT
CASSPLGTGYSPLHF
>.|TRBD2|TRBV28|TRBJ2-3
TGTGCCAGCAGTTTTTTTGTCGGGGGGGCGACGGTAAGGACGCAGTATTTT
CASSFFVGGATVRTQYF
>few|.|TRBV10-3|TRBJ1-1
TGTGCCATCAGTGAGTCTGGGGGCCACACTGAAGCTTTCTTT
CAISESGGHTEAFF
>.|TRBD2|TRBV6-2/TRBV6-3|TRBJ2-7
TGTGCCAGCAGTTCCATCTCACTCGTCAGCGGGAGCTCCTACGAGCAGTACTTC
CASSSISLVSGSSYEQYF
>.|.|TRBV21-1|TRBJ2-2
TGTGCCAGATCCAAGGGAGTCTACACCGGGGAGCTGTTTTTT
CARSKGVYTGELFF
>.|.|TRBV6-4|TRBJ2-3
TGTGCCAGCAGTGTTCTGAGCGAAGATACGCAGTATTTT
CASSVLSEDTQYF
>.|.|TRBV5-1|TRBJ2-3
TGCGCCAGCAGCTTGGCCGGGGAAAGAACGCAGTATTTT
CASSLAGERTQYF
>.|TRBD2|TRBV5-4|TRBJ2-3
TGTGCCAGCAGCCCGAGCGGGGCGAGAGGAGATACGCAGTATTTT
CASSPSGARGDTQYF
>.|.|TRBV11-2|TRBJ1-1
TGTGCCAGCAGCCGAGCGGCTTATACTGAAGCTTTCTTT
CASSRAAYTEAFF
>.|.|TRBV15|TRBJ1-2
TGTGCCACCAGCAGAGATCTCAGGGTTTCCTATGGCTACACCTTC
CATSRDLRVSYGYTF
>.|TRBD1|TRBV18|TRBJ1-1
TGTGCCAGCTCACCCGGGACAGGGGTTTTAACTGAAGCTTTCTTT
CASSPGTGVLTEAFF
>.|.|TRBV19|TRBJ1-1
TGTGCCAGTAGCGTCACAGGGTATGCTTTCTTT
CASSVTGYAFF
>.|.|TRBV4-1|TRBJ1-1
TGCGCCAGCAGCCCACCCCTTCAGCGCACTGAAGCTTTCTTT
CASSPPLQRTEAFF
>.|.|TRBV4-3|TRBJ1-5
TGCGCCAGCAGCCAAGACGTGTTGTTAGGCAATCAGCCCCAGCATTTT
CASSQDVLLGNQPQHF
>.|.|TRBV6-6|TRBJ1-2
TGTGCCAGCAGCGCTGGACAGAGCTATGGCTACACCTTC
CASSAGQSYGYTF
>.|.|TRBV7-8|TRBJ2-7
TGTGCCAGCAGCCGCCAGGGGTCCTACGAGCAGTACTTC
CASSRQGSYEQYF
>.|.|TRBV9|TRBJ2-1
TGTGCCAGCAGCGTTGACACCCTAGGAGGTGAGCAGTTCTTC
CASSVDTLGGEQFF
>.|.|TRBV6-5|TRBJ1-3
TGTGCCAGCAGTTGGGGACAACTCTCTGGAAACACCATATATTTT
CASSWGQLSGNTIYF
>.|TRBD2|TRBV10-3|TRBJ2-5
TGTGCCATCCGAGCCGGGACTAGCGGGGAGACCCAGTACTTC
CAIRAGTSGETQYF
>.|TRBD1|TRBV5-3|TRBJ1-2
TGTGCCAGAAGCTGGGGACAGGGAGGAATTAACTATGGCTACACCTTC
CARSWGQGGINYGYTF
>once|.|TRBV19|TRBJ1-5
TGTGCCAGTAGTAGTGGGTCGGGTAGCAATCAGCCCCAGCATTTT
CASSSGSGSNQPQHF
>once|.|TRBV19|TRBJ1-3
TGTGCCAGTAGTCCGTTTGTTGGGCTCTCTGGAAACACCATATATTTT
CASSPFVGLSGNTIYF
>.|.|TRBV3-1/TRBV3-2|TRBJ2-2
TGTGCCAGCAGCCAAGCGGGAACCGGGGAGCTGTTTTTT
CASSQAGTGELFF
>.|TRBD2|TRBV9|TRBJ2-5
TGTGCCAGCGGTAGCGGGGGTCGAGAGACCCAGTACTTC
CASGSGGRETQYF
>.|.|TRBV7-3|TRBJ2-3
TGTGCCAGCAGCTTTTTAGGCGGGACCAGAAACACAGATACGCAGTATTTT
CASSFLGGTRNTDTQYF
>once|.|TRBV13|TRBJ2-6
TGTGCCAGCAGTCCTACAGGGACTGGGGCCAACGTCCTGACTTTC
CASSPTGTGANVLTF
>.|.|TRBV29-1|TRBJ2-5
TGCAGCGTTGGGTGGAGACTCTTAAAGGAAGGCCAGTACTTC
CSVGWRLLKEGQYF
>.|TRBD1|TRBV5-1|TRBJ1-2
TGCGCCAGCAGCTCCAACGGGGACAGGAGCTCATATGGCTACACCTTC
CASSSNGDRSSYGYTF
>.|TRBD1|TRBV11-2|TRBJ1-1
TGTGCCAGCAGCTTGAGGGACAGGGCTTTTGGTATCACTGAAGCTTTCTTT
CASSLRDRAFGITEAFF
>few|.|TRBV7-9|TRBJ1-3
TGTGCCAGCAGCGAGGGAGGACGGAGCTCTGGAAACACCATATATTTT
CASSEGGRSSGNTIYF
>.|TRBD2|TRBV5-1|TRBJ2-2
TGCGCCAGCAGCTTGGAGCGGGGGGCAATCGGGGAGCTGTTTTTT
CASSLERGAIGELFF
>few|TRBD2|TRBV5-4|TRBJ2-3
TGTGCCAGCAGCTTCGGGGCGGGGGGGAACACAGATACGCAGTATTTT
CASSFGAGGNTDTQYF
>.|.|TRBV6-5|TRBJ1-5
TGTGCCAGCAGTCCCGGGAGAGGTCAGCCCCAGCATTTT
CASSPGRGQPQHF